A single sample is the source of the 22 T cell receptor beta chains below, sequenced in a study of identical twins. TCRdb ran MiXCR on the 5' RACE reads and lists one entry per CDR3 protein. The sample lists 250,000 or so distinct CDR3 sequences, 6.5% to 9.5% occurring once. The sample also formed part of further work on yellow fever vaccine responses in identical twins.

The sequenced sample was CD8+ T cells sorted from blood. These receptors all stem from a woman aged 18-29 years in good health.

In its sample, this clonotype was seen many times. This CDR3 is CASSQETSGGADTQYF. DNA for the CDR3: TGTGCCAGCAGCCAAGAGACTAGCGGGGGGGCAGATACGCAGTATTTT. The chain carries TRBV4-2 and TRBJ2-3; TRBD2 agrees at 14 bases. Germline CDR1 is LGHNA and CDR2 is YNFKEQ. The CDR3 covers 16 residues. J was trimmed by 4 bases and V by 0 bases; bases with no gene match: 0.

Many counts were recorded for this clonotype. The chain employs TRBV11-2 and TRBJ2-2, with a weak D call TRBD1 (6 bases). The V gene lost 8 bases and the J gene lost 0 bases, with 16 bases spanning the gap. This CDR3 is 16 amino acids long. CDR1 and CDR2 from the germline V gene are SGHAT and FQNNGV. In DNA, the CDR3 is TGTGCCAGCGGCTCGGGCTGGACAGCGAACACCGGGGAGCTGTTTTTT. Protein sequence: CASGSGWTANTGELFF. The full variable domain, rest sourced from reference TRBV11-2 and TRBJ2-2, is EAGVAQSPRYKIIEKRQSVAFWCNPISGHATLYWYQQILGQGPKLLIQFQNNGVVDDSQLPKDRFSAERLKGVDSTLKIQPAKLEDSAVYLCASGSGWTANTGELFFGEGSRLTVL.

This clonotype has ten or more counts. V gene TRBV6-1 combines with J gene TRBJ1-2; D uncertain. Trimming pared 6 bases from V and 5 bases from J, leaving 19 bases between. Germline CDR1 is MNHNS and CDR2 is SASEGT. This CDR3 has 15 residues. In DNA, the CDR3 is TGTGCCAGCAGGGGATCTCAGCGAGGCGTATATGGCTACACCTTC. Translated, it gives CASRGSQRGVYGYTF.

This rearrangement joins TRBV5-1 to TRBJ1-1; the D is unclear. Trimming took off 1 base at V and 1 base at J, with 8 bases between the two ends. The CDR3 has 14 amino acids. The germline CDR1 and CDR2 sequences are SGHRS and YFSETQ. CDR3 sequence: CASSLTGRNTEAFF. The CDR3 DNA sequence: TGCGCCAGCAGCTTGACGGGGAGGAACACTGAAGCTTTCTTT.

The chain carries TRBV27 and TRBJ2-7; 12 bases are shared with TRBD1. Per the germline V gene, CDR1 is MNHEY and CDR2 is SMNVEV (reference sequence). Unmatched junction bases numbered 10, after V lost 6 bases and J lost 7 bases. The CDR3 contains 15 residues. CDR3 sequence (DNA): TGTGCCAGCAGCCTCCTCCGGGACAGGGGGCATGAGCAGTACTTC. This sequence encodes CASSLLRDRGHEQYF.

The rearrangement links TRBV7-9 to TRBJ2-1; 14 bases are shared with TRBD2. Germline CDR1 and CDR2: SEHNR and FQNEAQ (reference sequence). With V trimmed by 5 bases and J by 6 bases, 3 bases remained unmatched. This CDR3 has 15 amino acids. CDR3 bases: TGTGCCAGCAGCCGACTAGCGGGAGGGCCCAATGAGCAGTTCTTC. Translated, it gives CASSRLAGGPNEQFF.

This clonotype was detected a few times. The V gene is TRBV6-1, the J gene TRBJ1-6; D is perhaps TRBD1 (5 bases). CDR3 length: 15 amino acids. The V gene's germline CDR1 is MNHNS and CDR2 SASEGT. With 5 bases removed from V and 6 bases from J, the gap between germline ends came to 14 bases. The CDR3 is CASSNLLTANSPLHF. The CDR3 region has the DNA TGTGCCAGCAGTAATCTTTTGACAGCTAATTCACCCCTCCACTTT.

This clonotype was counted at least ten times. The rearrangement joins TRBV7-2 to TRBJ2-7; D is uncertain. Germline V lookup: CDR1 SGHTA, CDR2 FQGNSA. V lost 1 base and J lost 2, with 9 bases in between. This CDR3 has 14 amino acids. This CDR3 is CASSLELQPYEQYF. The CDR3 region has the DNA TGTGCCAGCAGCTTAGAGCTCCAGCCCTACGAGCAGTACTTC.

This clonotype qualifies as medium-sized. J is TRBJ2-7 and V is TRBV12-3 or TRBV12-4, with 7 bases fitting TRBD2. After removal of 6 bases from V and 4 bases from J, the junction contained 3 bases not matched to a gene. The CDR3 covers 12 residues. The CDR3 coding sequence is TGTGCCAGCAGCCCCGGGGGGTACGAGCAGTACTTC. Translated: CASSPGGYEQYF.

This clonotype was observed a handful of times. This chain links TRBV10-3 with TRBJ2-7, with TRBD1 as a possible D gene (6 bases). In germline, CDR1 is ENHRY, CDR2 SYGVKD. The CDR3 sequence is 17 residues long. The V end lost 3 bases, the J end lost 2 bases, and 20 bases lay between the germline ends. CDR3 sequence: CAISDSGRGASPYEQYF. The CDR3 DNA reads as TGTGCCATCAGTGATTCGGGCAGGGGCGCATCCCCCTACGAGCAGTACTTC.

This clonotype appeared a few times. This chain connects TRBV11-3 to TRBJ2-3; D remains ambiguous. V lost 0 bases to trimming and J lost 6 bases, with 19 bases between them. The CDR3 runs 17 residues. Germline values: CDR1 SGHNT, CDR2 YENEEA. The chain's CDR3 is CASSLDRLGLKGDTQYF. DNA for the CDR3: TGTGCCAGCAGCTTAGATCGGCTTGGCCTAAAAGGGGATACGCAGTATTTT.

This clonotype was seen at least ten times. The V call is TRBV10-3, the J call TRBJ2-7, with 9 bases aligning to TRBD1. J lost 2 bases, V lost 4 bases, and 0 bases had no gene match. Germline loops: CDR1 ENHRY, CDR2 SYGVKD. The CDR3 consists of 13 residues. This CDR3 reads CAISGTGAYEQYF. CDR3 nucleotide sequence: TGTGCCATCAGTGGGACAGGGGCCTACGAGCAGTACTTC.

This clonotype was counted at least ten times. This rearrangement joins TRBV20-1 to TRBJ2-1; TRBD2 aligns across 11 bases. Looked up from germline, CDR1 is DFQATT and CDR2 is SNEGSKA (reference sequence). The CDR3 is made up of 16 amino acids. The V gene end was trimmed by 5 bases and the J gene end by 0 bases; junction bases not matched to a gene: 6. The DNA of the CDR3 is TGCAGTGCTGCCCCCCTAGCGGGGGGCTCCTACAATGAGCAGTTCTTC. This sequence encodes CSAAPLAGGSYNEQFF.

This clonotype was recorded at least ten times. The genes are TRBV7-8 and TRBJ1-4; maybe TRBD1 (5 bases). V was clipped by 2 bases and J by 8 bases, with 12 bases between them. The CDR3 runs 14 residues. In germline, CDR1 is SGHVS, CDR2 FQNEAQ. The CDR3 bases are TGTGCCAGCAGCTTATACGGGGCTGTAGAAAAACTGTTTTTT. This encodes CASSLYGAVEKLFF.

The sample holds a few counts of this clonotype. Here the CDR3 reads CASTGLGLAGPNTGELFF. The CDR3 region has the DNA TGTGCCAGCACCGGTCTAGGACTAGCGGGACCGAACACCGGGGAGCTGTTTTTT. The chain employs TRBV27 and TRBJ2-2; 12 positions match TRBD2. There are 18 residues in the CDR3. Germline V lookup: CDR1 MNHEY, CDR2 SMNVEV (reference sequence). The V gene end was trimmed by 7 bases and the J gene end by 0 bases; junction bases not matched to a gene: 9.

The V and J genes are TRBV11-2 and TRBJ2-1; D not certain. Germline CDR1 and CDR2: SGHAT and FQNNGV. CDR3 length: 17 residues. Trimming cost V 5 bases and J 6 bases, with 23 bases left between them. The CDR3 loop reads CASSPNPGGSSRNEQFF. The CDR3 coding sequence is TGTGCCAGCAGCCCCAACCCAGGTGGAAGTAGCCGCAATGAGCAGTTCTTC.

This rearrangement joins TRBV7-2 to TRBJ1-5, with 8 bases matching TRBD1. The CDR3 is 14 amino acids. The germline gives CDR1 SGHTA, CDR2 FQGNSA. CDR3 amino acids: CAPQGRGRNQPQHF. The CDR3, as DNA: TGTGCGCCTCAGGGCAGGGGGCGGAATCAGCCCCAGCATTTT.

CDR3 loop: CASSPSGTSGSYEQYF. The CDR3 nucleotides are TGTGCCAGCAGCCCATCGGGGACTAGCGGCTCCTACGAGCAGTACTTC. The chain combines TRBV7-8 with TRBJ2-7; the match to TRBD2 covers 11 bases. CDR1 SGHVS and CDR2 FQNEAQ come from the germline V gene. This CDR3 spans 16 amino acids. Unmatched junction bases numbered 6, after V lost 5 bases and J lost 0 bases.

This clonotype was seen a few times. The V gene is TRBV6-5, the J gene TRBJ2-6; 7 positions agree with TRBD2. After removal of 2 bases from V and 0 bases from J, the junction contained 1 base not matched to a gene. CDR3 length: 16 residues. From germline, CDR1 is MNHEY and CDR2 SVGAGI. The CDR3 DNA reads as TGTGCCAGCAGTTACGGGGGGGGCTCTGGGGCCAACGTCCTGACTTTC. This encodes CASSYGGGSGANVLTF.

This chain's CDR3 is CSARDLQRDYNEQFF. Written as DNA, the CDR3 is TGCAGTGCTAGAGATCTCCAGCGGGATTACAATGAGCAGTTCTTC. The chain couples TRBV20-1 to TRBJ2-1; 7 bases agree with TRBD2. J lost 4 bases, V lost 0 bases, and 6 bases had no gene match. CDR1 DFQATT and CDR2 SNEGSKA come from the germline V gene (reference sequence). The CDR3 totals 15 residues.

The rearrangement uses TRBV20-1 and TRBJ2-3; 8 bases are a match to TRBD2. Germline lookup yields CDR1 DFQATT and CDR2 SNEGSKA (reference sequence). V gave up 3 bases and J gave up 1 base; unmatched junction bases: 15. This CDR3 has 18 amino acids. The DNA for the CDR3 is TGCAGTGCTAGGTTAGAGGAAGCGGGAGAGTCCGGCACAGATACGCAGTATTTT. Its translation is CSARLEEAGESGTDTQYF.

There are many counts of this clonotype. The rearrangement links TRBV6-5 to TRBJ2-7, with D perhaps TRBD1 (6 bases). CDR3 length: 15 amino acids. V gave up 4 bases and J gave up 0 bases, with 13 bases separating them. Germline V gene data show CDR1 as MNHEY and CDR2 as SVGAGI. CDR3: CASSSVRDTSYEQYF. CDR3 bases: TGTGCCAGCAGTTCCGTTCGGGACACCTCCTACGAGCAGTACTTC.